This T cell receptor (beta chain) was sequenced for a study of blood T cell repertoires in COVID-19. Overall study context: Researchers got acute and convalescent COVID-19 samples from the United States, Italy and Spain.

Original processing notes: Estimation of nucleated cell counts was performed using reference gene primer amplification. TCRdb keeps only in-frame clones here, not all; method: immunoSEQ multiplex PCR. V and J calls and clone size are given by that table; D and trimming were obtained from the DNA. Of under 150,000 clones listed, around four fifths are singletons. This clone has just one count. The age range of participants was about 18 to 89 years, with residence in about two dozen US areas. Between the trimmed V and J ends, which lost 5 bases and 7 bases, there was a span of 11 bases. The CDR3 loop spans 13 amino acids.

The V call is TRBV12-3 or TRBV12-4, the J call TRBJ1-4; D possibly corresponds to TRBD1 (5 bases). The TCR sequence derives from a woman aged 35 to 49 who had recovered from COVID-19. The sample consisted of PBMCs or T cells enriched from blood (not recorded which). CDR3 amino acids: CASSPQVGEKLFF. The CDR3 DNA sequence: TGTGCCAGCAGTCCACAGGTTGGTGAAAAACTGTTTTTT.